The clone carrying this T cell receptor (beta chain) was found many times. MiXCR was run by TCRdb on the RT-PCR reads, yielding one entry per CDR3 protein. There are 550,000 to 750,000 distinct CDR3 sequences in the sample; 14% occur only once, and 3% to 4.5% lies in the top ten. Germline V gene sequence: CDR1 DFQATT, CDR2 SNEGSKA (reference sequence). This CDR3 contains 15 residues. The junction had 9 bases not matched to a gene; V was cut back by 3 bases and J by 7 bases. This sequence was found in a female donor in good health, serving as a healthy control. This chain links TRBV20-1 with TRBJ2-7; TRBD2 agrees at 13 bases. Material for sequencing was memory CD4+ T cells from blood. CDR3 nucleotides: TGCAGTGCTAGTCCAGAGACTAGCGGGAGGCGTGAGCAGTACTTC. This gives the protein CSASPETSGRREQYF.